This entry features one T cell receptor (beta chain) sequence. Its matching antigen is unknown. The primer mix had 60 Vbeta and 13 Jbeta primers. Sequencing used immunoSEQ multiplex PCR; TCRdb keeps in-frame clones, though not all of them. Counted here are under 250,000 clones, around 80% occurring once; the ten biggest clones make up around 6%. This specimen comes from a study of cytomegalovirus exposure and HLA in healthy donors. Study-wide results and caveats: Donors belonging to an Asian-associated ancestry cluster reportedly showed fewer N-insertions in productive TCRs than the roughly 670-donor mean, according to what a later analysis found.

The V and J ends lost 4 bases and 2 bases, in that order; junction bases with no gene match: 8. Germline values: CDR1 KGHSH, CDR2 LQKENI. The CDR3 is 16 residues long. The receptor comes from a man between 40 and 49 years old in good health and CMV-seropositive. The material sequenced was PBMCs. The chain recombines TRBV18 with TRBJ2-1; the match to TRBD1 covers 7 bases. The CDR3 spells CASSRQGTKAYNEQFF. DNA for the CDR3: TGTGCCAGCTCACGACAGGGTACAAAGGCCTACAATGAGCAGTTCTTC.